This T cell receptor beta chain is drawn from a study of T cell repertoires in cytomegalovirus infection. TCRdb reprocessed the reads with MiXCR, giving one entry per CDR3 protein. The sample includes some 150,000 distinct CDR3 sequences, roughly 6.5% of them seen just once. This clonotype was recorded many times. The CDR3 has 15 residues. The V and J ends lost 2 bases and 3 bases respectively, with 13 bases between them. Germline-derived CDR1 and CDR2 are KGHSH and LQKENI. The specimen sequenced was PBMCs. This chain joins TRBV18 and TRBJ1-1; no clear D gene. This receptor was taken from a human donor in good health (CMV status not recorded). Some clones in this sample may be carry-over from other donors' samples. The CDR3 protein is CASSPSIEWDTEAFF. The CDR3 coding sequence is TGTGCCAGCTCACCATCGATCGAATGGGACACTGAAGCTTTCTTT.